This T cell receptor (beta chain) was profiled in a study of cytomegalovirus exposure and HLA in healthy donors. Study conclusions and caveats: Solely CMV serostatus was available to characterize immune exposure. HLA alleles were associated with roughly 17,000 TCR beta sequences in a later analysis at 0.05 false discovery rate. V- and J-gene trimming of TCR beta was linked (in a later analysis) to a missense DCLRE1C variant. Reports indicated that the classifier achieved high specificity and sensitivity in diagnosing cytomegalovirus status.

PCR primers comprised 60 Vbeta and 13 Jbeta primers. Sequencing was performed with immunoSEQ multiplex PCR; in TCRdb, only in-frame clones are kept and a portion is missing. The sample includes around 140,000 clones, over 65% of them seen just once. Of note for this clone: Its specificity is not known.

The CDR3 loop spans 16 amino acids. Per the germline V gene, CDR1 is SGDLS and CDR2 is YYNGEE. The V and J ends lost 0 bases and 4 bases respectively, with 17 bases between them. V usage is TRBV9 and J usage is TRBJ2-7, with D possibly being TRBD2 (6 bases). Sequenced material: PBMCs. The clonotype was recovered from a female donor in good health and CMV-seronegative. The CDR3 DNA reads as TGTGCCAGCAGCGTAGCACCTAGCGCCCTGCTATACGAGCAGTACTTC. Protein sequence: CASSVAPSALLYEQYF.